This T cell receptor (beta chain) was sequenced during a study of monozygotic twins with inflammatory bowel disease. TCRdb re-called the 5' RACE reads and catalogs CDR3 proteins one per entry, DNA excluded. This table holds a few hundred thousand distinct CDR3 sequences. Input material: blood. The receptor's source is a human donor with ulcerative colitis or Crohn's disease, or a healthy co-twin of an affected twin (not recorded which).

CDR3 in amino acids: CSVIGTASNTGELFF. V usage is TRBV29-1 and J usage is TRBJ2-2; TCRdb's D call, TRBD1, is unchecked because there is no DNA. Germline assignment: CDR1 SQVTM and CDR2 ANQGSEA. The CDR3 consists of 15 residues.